This passage covers 4 T cell receptor beta chains from one sample sequenced in a study of identical twins. TCRdb used MiXCR to reprocess the 5' RACE reads, holding one entry per CDR3 protein. The sample shows about 720,000 distinct CDR3 sequences, more than 6.5% of them seen only once. These data were likewise used in another study, on yellow fever vaccine responses in identical twins.

Sequencing was carried out using PBMCs. Source of these receptors: a woman between 18 and 29 years old in good health.

CDR3 region: CASRTSGSAAKNIQYF. The CDR3 nucleotides are TGTGCCAGCAGGACTAGCGGGAGTGCGGCCAAAAACATTCAGTACTTC. The V call is TRBV6-2 or TRBV6-3, the J call TRBJ2-4, with 12 bases aligning to TRBD2. The CDR3 extends over 16 amino acids. The germline V gene encodes CDR1 MNHEY and CDR2 SVGEGT. J lost 1 base, V lost 6 bases, and 4 bases had no gene match.

This clonotype was observed a few times. The chain carries TRBV11-2 and TRBJ1-1, with 8 bases aligning to TRBD1. Germline lookup yields CDR1 SGHAT and CDR2 FQNNGV. The CDR3 is 15 amino acids. The V and J ends lost 4 bases and 4 bases, in that order; junction bases with no gene match: 8. CDR3 coding DNA: TGTGCCAGCAGCTACCCCCAGGGGGCGGGCACTGAAGCTTTCTTT. This translates into CASSYPQGAGTEAFF.

The genes are TRBV3-1 and TRBJ1-2; TRBD1 matches 9 bases. Germline V gene data show CDR1 as LGHDT and CDR2 as YNNKEL (reference sequence). The CDR3 covers 17 residues. With V trimmed by 2 bases and J by 4 bases, 11 bases remained unmatched. The CDR3 coding sequence is TGTGCCAGCAGCCAATACACCGGGACAGGGATTGGCTATGGCTACACCTTC. The encoded protein is CASSQYTGTGIGYGYTF.

In its sample, this clonotype was seen a few times. The genes are TRBV4-1 and TRBJ2-7; 7 bases match TRBD2. The germline gives CDR1 MGHRA, CDR2 YSYEKL. The V gene end was trimmed by 1 base and the J gene end by 3 bases; junction bases not matched to a gene: 6. This CDR3 is built from 15 residues. DNA of the CDR3: TGCGCCAGCAGCCAAGGGGAGCGGGGTGGCTACGAGCAGTACTTC. Its protein is CASSQGERGGYEQYF.